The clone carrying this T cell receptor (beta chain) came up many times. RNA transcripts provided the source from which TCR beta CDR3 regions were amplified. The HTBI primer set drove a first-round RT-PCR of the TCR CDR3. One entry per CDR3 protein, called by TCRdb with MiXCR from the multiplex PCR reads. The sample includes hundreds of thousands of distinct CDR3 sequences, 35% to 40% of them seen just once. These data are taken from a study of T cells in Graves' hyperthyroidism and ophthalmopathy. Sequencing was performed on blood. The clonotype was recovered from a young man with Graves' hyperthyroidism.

CDR3 protein: CASSESGHSGNTIYF. CDR3 sequence (DNA): TGTGCCAGCAGTGAAAGTGGGCATTCTGGAAACACCATATATTTT. The chain is built from TRBV2 and TRBJ1-3; the D is unclear. This CDR3 spans 15 amino acids. Germline CDR1 reads SNHLY; CDR2 reads FYNNEI. Trimming removed 2 bases from V and 1 base from J, with 9 bases in between.